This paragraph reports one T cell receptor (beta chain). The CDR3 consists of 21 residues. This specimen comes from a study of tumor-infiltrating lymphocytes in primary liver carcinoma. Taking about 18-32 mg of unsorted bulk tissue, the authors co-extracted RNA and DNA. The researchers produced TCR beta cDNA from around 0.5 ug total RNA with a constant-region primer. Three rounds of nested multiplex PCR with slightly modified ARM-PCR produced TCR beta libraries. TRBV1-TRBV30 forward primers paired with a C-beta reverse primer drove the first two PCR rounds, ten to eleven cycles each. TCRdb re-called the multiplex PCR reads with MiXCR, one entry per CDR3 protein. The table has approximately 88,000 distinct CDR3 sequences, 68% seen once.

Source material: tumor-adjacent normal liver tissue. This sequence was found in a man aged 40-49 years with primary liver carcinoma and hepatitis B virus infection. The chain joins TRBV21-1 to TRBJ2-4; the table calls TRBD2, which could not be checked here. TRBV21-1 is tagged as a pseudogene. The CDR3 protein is CASSKVPLSGSPPPAKNIQYF. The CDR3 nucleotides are TGTGCCAGCAGCAAAGTGCCCCTTAGCGGGAGCCCGCCTCCAGCCAAAAACATTCAGTACTTC.